The 21 T cell receptor beta chains presented below share a single source sample, sequenced in a study of blood T cell repertoires in COVID-19. Assay used: immunoSEQ multiplex PCR; TCRdb lists only in-frame clones, some missing. The table shows 100,000 to 150,000 clones, with about 70% occurring only once. The sequenced sample was peripheral blood. These receptors were obtained from a woman in her 70s with acute or convalescent COVID-19.

This sequence joins TRBV3-1 (or the pseudogene TRBV3-2) and TRBJ2-3; 13 bases map to TRBD2. Germline V gene data show CDR1 as LGHDT and CDR2 as YNNKEL (reference sequence). The J segment lost 6 bases and the V segment lost 4 bases, leaving 7 bases of the junction unmatched. This CDR3 is built from 16 residues. CDR3 sequence: CASSPTSGGLWDTQYF. For the CDR3, the DNA is TGTGCCAGCAGCCCGACTAGCGGGGGGCTCTGGGATACGCAGTATTTT.

This chain connects TRBV10-3 to TRBJ1-1, with a possible D match to TRBD1 (6 bases). CDR1 is ENHRY and CDR2 is SYGVKD in the germline V gene. This CDR3 region has 14 residues. V was pared by 2 bases and J by 5 bases, with 12 bases between. The DNA for the CDR3 is TGTGCCATCAGTGAGCGGGGGGCGCCGACTGAAGCTTTCTTT. Its protein is CAISERGAPTEAFF.

V gene TRBV5-6 combines with J gene TRBJ2-5; TRBD1 might be the D (5 bases). This CDR3 is built from 13 residues. Germline V gene lookup returns CDR1 SGHDT and CDR2 YYEEEE. The ends were cut back, 2 bases at V and 2 bases at J, with 7 bases in the middle. The CDR3 reads CASSFRQQETQYF. The CDR3 DNA reads TGTGCCAGCAGCTTCCGACAGCAAGAGACCCAGTACTTC.

The chain combines TRBV19 with TRBJ2-1, with 15 bases fitting TRBD2. The CDR3 spans 18 residues. The V segment lost 3 bases and the J segment 4 bases; nucleotides outside the gene matches: 7. The germline V gene encodes CDR1 LNHDA and CDR2 SQIVND (reference sequence). CDR3 nucleotide sequence: TGTGCCAGTAGTATTTCGGGACTAGCGGGAGGATCGTACAATGAGCAGTTCTTC. Amino acid sequence: CASSISGLAGGSYNEQFF.

This sequence joins TRBV6-1 and TRBJ1-1; 8 positions agree with TRBD1. Germline values: CDR1 MNHNS, CDR2 SASEGT. V dropped 2 bases and J dropped 6; count of bases not matched to a gene: 8. The CDR3 is made up of 15 amino acids. In nucleotides, the CDR3 is TGTGCCAGCAGTGAATTGCAGGGGGCTTTTTCTGAAGCTTTCTTT. Translated, it gives CASSELQGAFSEAFF.

The rearrangement uses TRBV6-1 and TRBJ2-5; the match to TRBD1 covers 7 bases. Germline V lookup: CDR1 MNHNS, CDR2 SASEGT. V dropped 2 bases and J dropped 1; count of bases not matched to a gene: 13. This CDR3 region has 18 residues. This chain's CDR3 is CASSERGQRAAPQETQYF. The CDR3 DNA reads TGTGCCAGCAGTGAAAGGGGGCAGAGAGCGGCCCCCCAAGAGACCCAGTACTTC.

The rearrangement uses TRBV19 and TRBJ2-3; perhaps TRBD2 as D (5 bases). Germline V CDR1 and CDR2: LNHDA, SQIVND (reference sequence). V lost 3 bases to trimming and J lost 8 bases, with 18 bases between them. This CDR3 has 15 residues. The DNA for the CDR3 is TGTGCCAGTAGTATTACCCGGGGTCGGTTTGGTACGCAGTATTTT. Its protein is CASSITRGRFGTQYF.

Ten or more counts support this clone. The chain combines TRBV3-1 (or the pseudogene TRBV3-2) with TRBJ1-5; D gene ambiguous. The CDR3 totals 13 residues. Trimming stripped 4 bases from V and 7 bases from J, with 11 bases between. The germline V gene encodes CDR1 LGHDT and CDR2 YNNKEL (reference sequence). CDR3 loop: CASSPPGEQPQHF. The CDR3 DNA is TGTGCCAGCAGCCCGCCAGGCGAACAGCCCCAGCATTTT.

CDR3: CASSLRLASPLHF. CDR3 sequence (DNA): TGTGCCAGCAGCCTTCGACTGGCCTCACCCCTCCACTTT. V and J are TRBV3-1 (or the pseudogene TRBV3-2) and TRBJ1-6; D gene ambiguous. This CDR3 is built from 13 residues. CDR1 is LGHDT and CDR2 is YNNKEL in the germline V gene (reference sequence). V was trimmed by 4 bases and J by 10 bases, leaving 11 bases between them.

The rearrangement links TRBV24-1 to TRBJ2-1; 11 bases are shared with TRBD2. The CDR3 is made up of 15 amino acids. The germline V gene has CDR1 KGHDR and CDR2 SFDVKD. V shed 3 bases, J shed 7 bases, and the junction held 4 bases outside the gene matches. DNA for the CDR3: TGTGCCACCAGTGATCTAGCGGGGGGTATGAATGAGCAGTTCTTC. Translated: CATSDLAGGMNEQFF.

The V gene is TRBV2, the J gene TRBJ1-2; possibly TRBD1 for D (5 bases). The CDR3 runs 14 residues. The ends were cut back, 4 bases at V and 8 bases at J, with 17 bases in the middle. CDR1 is SNHLY, CDR2 FYNNEI, per germline. CDR3 nucleotides: TGTGCCAGCAGTGGGCAGGGAACCGATTTCGGCTACACCTTC. Translating gives CASSGQGTDFGYTF. The entire variable domain, with the rest obtained from reference TRBV2 and TRBJ1-2, is as follows: EPEVTQTPSHQVTQMGQEVILRCVPISNHLYFYWYRQILGQKVEFLVSFYNNEISEKSEIFDDQFSVERPDGSNFTLKIRSTKLEDSAMYFCASSGQGTDFGYTFGSGTRLTVV.

The chain joins TRBV5-1 to TRBJ2-7; 9 nucleotides match TRBD2. After removal of 1 base from V and 7 bases from J, the junction contained 9 bases not matched to a gene. The CDR3 loop spans 15 amino acids. Germline V gene sequence: CDR1 SGHRS, CDR2 YFSETQ. The CDR3 region is CASSLYSGGQGEQYF. For the CDR3, the DNA is TGCGCCAGCAGCTTGTATAGCGGGGGTCAGGGGGAGCAGTACTTC.

This rearrangement joins TRBV7-9 to TRBJ2-7, with D possibly TRBD2 on 5 matching bases. This CDR3 comprises 13 residues. Trimming stripped 5 bases from V and 5 bases from J, with 13 bases between. Germline V gives CDR1 SEHNR, CDR2 FQNEAQ (reference sequence). This CDR3 reads CASSGRGPHEQYF. CDR3 DNA sequence: TGTGCCAGCAGCGGACGGGGTCCCCACGAGCAGTACTTC.

The chain carries TRBV7-8 and TRBJ1-1; no clear D gene. From germline, CDR1 is SGHVS and CDR2 FQNEAQ. The ends were cut back, 5 bases at V and 10 bases at J, with 11 bases in the middle. This CDR3 comprises 11 residues. This chain's CDR3 is CASSPVLLAFF. Written as DNA, the CDR3 is TGTGCCAGCAGCCCTGTCTTGTTAGCTTTCTTT.

The chain couples TRBV21-1 to TRBJ2-7; TRBD1 is the table's D call and was not checked against the DNA. TRBV21-1 is described as a pseudogene. CDR3 length: 14 residues. CDR3 region: CASSIPDRSYEQYF. CDR3 DNA sequence: TGTGCCAGCAGTATACCCGACAGATCCTACGAGCAGTACTTC.

J is TRBJ2-2 and V is TRBV9, with 10 bases that match TRBD2. V trimming: 0 bases; J trimming: 4 bases; junction bases outside the gene matches: 3. The CDR3 consists of 16 residues. Looked up from germline, CDR1 is SGDLS and CDR2 is YYNGEE. CDR3 coding DNA: TGTGCCAGCAGCGTAGCTAGCGGGAGTGGCACCGGGGAGCTGTTTTTT. This translates into CASSVASGSGTGELFF.

This clone was recorded a few times. The V call is TRBV3-1 (or the pseudogene TRBV3-2), the J call TRBJ2-5; 8 bases align to TRBD2. The V gene's germline CDR1 is LGHDT and CDR2 YNNKEL (reference sequence). After removal of 1 base from V and 0 bases from J, the junction contained 4 bases not matched to a gene. The CDR3 covers 16 residues. The CDR3 DNA sequence: TGTGCCAGCAGCCAAGCGGGACTAGGAAACCAAGAGACCCAGTACTTC. Amino acid sequence: CASSQAGLGNQETQYF.

This clone turned up a few times. This sequence joins TRBV5-1 and TRBJ2-2; 15 nucleotides align to TRBD2. The germline V gene encodes CDR1 SGHRS and CDR2 YFSETQ. This CDR3 has 18 amino acids. With 5 bases clipped from V and 0 bases from J, the junction kept 5 bases outside the gene matches. This CDR3 is CASRTGTSGRSNTGELFF. CDR3 DNA: TGCGCCAGCAGAACCGGGACTAGCGGGAGGTCGAACACCGGGGAGCTGTTTTTT.

The chain's CDR3 is CASSPSGRGDTQYF. The CDR3, as DNA: TGTGCCAGCAGTCCTAGCGGCCGCGGGGATACGCAGTATTTT. The chain links TRBV27 to TRBJ2-3; 7 bases fit TRBD2. The CDR3 length is 14 residues. V lost 5 bases to trimming and J lost 6 bases; unmatched junction nucleotides: 8. The germline V gene encodes CDR1 MNHEY and CDR2 SMNVEV (reference sequence).

This clone was counted only a few times. The chain has TRBV4-3 and TRBJ2-2; 11 bases line up with TRBD2. Germline CDR1 reads LGHNA; CDR2 reads YSLEER. Losses at the gene ends were 4 bases for V and 7 bases for J; bases not matched to a gene: 14. This CDR3 has 18 residues. The DNA for the CDR3 is TGCGCCAGCAGCCGGGACTTTTTTAGCGGGGGGGCCGGCGGGGAGCTGTTTTTT. The encoded protein is CASSRDFFSGGAGGELFF.

V usage is TRBV29-1 and J usage is TRBJ2-2; TRBD2 matches 14 bases. V lost 3 bases and J lost 7; bases outside the gene matches: 10. Germline V gene data show CDR1 as SQVTM and CDR2 as ANQGSEA. This CDR3 is built from 17 residues. CDR3 sequence reads: CSVDAGLAGGPGGELFF. DNA of the CDR3: TGCAGCGTTGATGCTGGACTAGCGGGAGGACCTGGCGGGGAGCTGTTTTTT.